The clone carrying this TCR beta chain was observed a handful of times. Its antigen is not identified. Patients counted as stable if ophthalmopathy did not develop within 18 months. The record originates from a study of T cells in Graves' hyperthyroidism and ophthalmopathy. Study observations and caveats: Median prediction lead before ophthalmopathy onset was 6.5 to 7 months with the model. Most thyroid clonotypes that were expanded above 0.001 also turned up in blood.

Authors of the study amplified TCR beta CDR3 regions from RNA transcripts. With the HTBI primer set, the TCR CDR3 went through a first round of RT-PCR. Each CDR3 protein is one row after TCRdb ran MiXCR on the multiplex PCR reads. The sample has about 290,000 distinct CDR3 sequences, approximately 17% seen once. CDR3 size: 14 residues. Germline CDR1 reads SGHDT; CDR2 reads YYEEEE. V trimming: 4 bases; J trimming: 7 bases; junction bases outside the gene matches: 4. Sequenced material: blood. The origin of this receptor is a man aged 30 to 45 with Graves' hyperthyroidism. The V call is TRBV5-6, the J call TRBJ2-3; TRBD2 matches at 12 bases. CDR3 bases: TGTGCCAGCAGCCCGGGACTAGCGGGCTATACGCAGTATTTT. This gives the protein CASSPGLAGYTQYF.